This T cell receptor (beta chain) was identified during a study of T cell responses to AZD1222 COVID-19 vaccine. Clones were read by immunoSEQ multiplex PCR, and TCRdb kept only the in-frame ones, dropping some. Seen here are about 110,000 clones, about 95% observed once, and the top ten hold about 3%. In germline, CDR1 is LNHDA, CDR2 SQIVND (reference sequence). The CDR3 runs 13 residues. V gave up 9 bases and J gave up 2 bases; unmatched junction bases: 3. The source of this sequence is an adult who received the AZD1222 COVID-19 vaccine. The gene calls are TRBV19 and TRBJ2-7, with TRBD1 identical over 11 bases. Sequencing was performed on peripheral blood, taken 28 days after the second AZD1222 dose. CDR3 nucleotides: TGTGCCAGCCAGGACAGGGGGCCCTACGAGCAGTACTTC. Translated: CASQDRGPYEQYF.